This TCR beta chain was recorded in a study of post-analysis software for immune sequencing data. Study outcomes and limitations: Included in a set of about 5 TRBV segments more frequent in patients than controls were TRBV5-6, TRBV5-1 and TRBV20-1.

Regarding this clonotype: The antigen is undetermined.

TCR beta libraries were prepared from cDNA with unique molecular identifiers. MiXCR, applied by TCRdb to the PCR reads, yields one record per CDR3 protein. This table has 750,000 to 950,000 distinct CDR3 sequences, more than 45% appearing once. Trimming shortened V by 1 base and J by 2 bases, and 18 bases separated the two germline ends. The CDR3 contains 17 residues. In germline, CDR1 is SGHTA, CDR2 FQGTGA. Sequences were obtained from blood. This rearrangement joins TRBV7-3 to TRBJ2-7; TRBD2 is a possible D gene (7 bases). The receptor was derived from a girl aged 10-17 years with multiple sclerosis. The DNA for the CDR3 is TGTGCCAGCAGCTTAATGGGGGGGGCAGGAACCCCCTACGAGCAGTACTTC. This sequence encodes CASSLMGGAGTPYEQYF.